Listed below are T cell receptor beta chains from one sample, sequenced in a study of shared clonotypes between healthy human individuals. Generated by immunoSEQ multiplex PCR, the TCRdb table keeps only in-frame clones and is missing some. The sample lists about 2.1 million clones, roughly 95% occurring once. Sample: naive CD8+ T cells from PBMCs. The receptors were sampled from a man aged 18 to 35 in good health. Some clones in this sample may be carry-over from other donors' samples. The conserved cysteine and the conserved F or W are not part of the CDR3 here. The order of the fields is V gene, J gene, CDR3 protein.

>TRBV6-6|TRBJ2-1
ASSYTLEWMF
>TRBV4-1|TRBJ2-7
ASSQVTMSYEQY
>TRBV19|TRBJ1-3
ASSIAPGPGNTIY
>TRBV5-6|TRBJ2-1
ASTLPPGRDEQF
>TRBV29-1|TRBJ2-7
SVERGTGHSYEQY
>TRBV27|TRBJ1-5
ASSLSGRGRQPQH
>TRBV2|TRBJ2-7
ASSSTSGTSYEQY
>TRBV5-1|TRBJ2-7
ASSLDSLSYEQY
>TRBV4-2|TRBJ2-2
ASSQDRQTAITGELF
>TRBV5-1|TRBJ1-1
ASSLTPRGAEAF
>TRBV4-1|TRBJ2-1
ASSQVYGGEQF
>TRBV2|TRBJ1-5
ASSNYSGLSNQPQH
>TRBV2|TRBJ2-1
ASSEAGPREQF
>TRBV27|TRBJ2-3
ASSLNPWADTQY
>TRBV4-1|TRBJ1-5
ASSQDGTRNQPQH
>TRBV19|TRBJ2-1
ASSPQTRHHEQF
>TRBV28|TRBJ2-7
ASSFGEAPYEQY
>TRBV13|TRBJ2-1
ASSLGETGDEQF
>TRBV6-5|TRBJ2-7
ASSSGGSWEEQY
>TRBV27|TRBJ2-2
ASSWLTGNTGELF
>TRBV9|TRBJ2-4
ASSVQGAAKNIQY
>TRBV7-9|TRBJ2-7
ASSSTVVPPYEQY
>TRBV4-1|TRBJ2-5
ASSQVAGGQETQY
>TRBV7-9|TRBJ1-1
ASSSPTGNTEAF
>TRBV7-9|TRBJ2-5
ASSDRQETQY
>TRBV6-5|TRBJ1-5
ASSESSNQPQH
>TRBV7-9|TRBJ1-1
ASSFPGTGNTEAF
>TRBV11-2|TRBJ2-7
ASSLGRGISYEQY
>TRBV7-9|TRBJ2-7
ASSLREGRYEQY
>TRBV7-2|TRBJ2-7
ASSSQGAYEQY
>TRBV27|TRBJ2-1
ASSLRLAVNEQF
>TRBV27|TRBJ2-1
ASSLFFRDNEQF
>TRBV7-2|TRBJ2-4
ASSLDTSPPVDIQY
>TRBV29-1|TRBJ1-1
SVEQDRNTEAF
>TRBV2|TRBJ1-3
ASREPGQGYRNTIY
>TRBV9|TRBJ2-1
ASSDNSGPFYNEQF
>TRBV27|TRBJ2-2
ASSLSQNTGELF
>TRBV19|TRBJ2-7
ASRNGGEQY
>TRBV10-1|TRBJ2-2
ASSESGELF
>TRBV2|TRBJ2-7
ASTGQGGFDEQY
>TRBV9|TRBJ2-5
ASSVGGRGQETQY
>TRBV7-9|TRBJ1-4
ASSLAQETNEKLF
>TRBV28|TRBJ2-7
ASSLAGGEQY
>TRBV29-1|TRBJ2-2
SVVSGSGELF
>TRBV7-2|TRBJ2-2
ASRGRLANTGELF
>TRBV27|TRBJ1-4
ASKPAPGQGFLREKLF
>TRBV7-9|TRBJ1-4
ASSLAERDRA
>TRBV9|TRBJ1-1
ASSVGGSEAF
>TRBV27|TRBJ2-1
ASSFTGSAYNEQF